The clone carrying this T cell receptor beta chain has a handful of counts. The antigen is undetermined. Profiled with immunoSEQ multiplex PCR; TCRdb holds only in-frame clones, not every one. The table lists roughly 140,000 clones, around 73% of them singletons, with about 9.2% in the top ten. Patients all relapsed after autologous stem cell transplantation, and there was variation in brentuximab vedotin exposure. The sample belongs to a study of PD-1 blockade in classical Hodgkin lymphoma. The wider study: Every 2 weeks, patients got 3 mg/kg intravenous nivolumab.

Study-wide findings and caveats: Newly diagnosed patients reportedly trailed healthy donors in baseline TCR diversity. Baseline diversity in complete responders resembled that of newly diagnosed patients. When nivolumab was started under 1 year after ASCT, patients were excluded.

V shed 2 bases and J 8 bases; nucleotides not matched to a gene: 3. The CDR3 loop spans 13 amino acids. Germline CDR1 reads MNHEY; CDR2 reads SVGAGI. The sample here was peripheral blood mononuclear cells (PBMCs), taken before the second cycle of nivolumab. The receptor was isolated from a human donor with classical Hodgkin lymphoma. The chain joins TRBV6-5 to TRBJ2-4, with 7 bases identical to TRBD1. This CDR3 is CASSYGQGDIQYF. In nucleotides, the CDR3 is TGTGCCAGCAGTTACGGTCAGGGGGACATTCAGTACTTC.